The clone carrying this T cell receptor (beta chain) came up a few times. Its antigen remains unknown. This specimen comes from a study of blood T cells in healthy people across ages. The authors ran a second PCR of about 7 to 11 cycles using a sample-barcoded 5' primer and a J-beta primer mix. Each cDNA molecule received a tag from a template-switch adaptor that had 12 random nucleotides. TCRdb reprocessed the 5' RACE reads with MiXCR, giving one entry per CDR3 protein. Among about 1 million distinct CDR3 sequences, 40% to 55% were seen once, and the ten largest hold over 15%. Healthy Caucasian individuals from Russia aged about 6 to 95 were enrolled as donors. General study points: Researchers deemed the diversity estimates from one million T cells underestimates.

The origin of this receptor is a woman aged 60-75 years in good health. Sample: blood.

CDR3: CASSGDRTPSYEQYF. CDR3 in DNA: TGTGCCAGCAGCGGCGACAGGACCCCCTCCTACGAGCAGTACTTC. V is TRBV2 and J is TRBJ2-7; D possibly corresponds to TRBD1 (6 bases). The ends were cut back, 6 bases at V and 0 bases at J, with 15 bases in the middle. The CDR3 is 15 amino acids. Germline V CDR1 and CDR2: SNHLY, FYNNEI.